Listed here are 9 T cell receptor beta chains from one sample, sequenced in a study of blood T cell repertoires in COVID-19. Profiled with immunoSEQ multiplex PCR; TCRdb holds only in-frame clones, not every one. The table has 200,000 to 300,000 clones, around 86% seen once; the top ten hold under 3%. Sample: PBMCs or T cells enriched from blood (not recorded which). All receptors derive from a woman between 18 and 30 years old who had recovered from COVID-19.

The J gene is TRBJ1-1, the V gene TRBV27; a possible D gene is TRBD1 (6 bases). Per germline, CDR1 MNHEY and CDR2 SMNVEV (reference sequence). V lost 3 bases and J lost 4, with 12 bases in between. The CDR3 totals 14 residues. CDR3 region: CASSLDRLSTEAFF. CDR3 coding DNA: TGTGCCAGCAGTTTGGACAGATTGAGCACTGAAGCTTTCTTT.

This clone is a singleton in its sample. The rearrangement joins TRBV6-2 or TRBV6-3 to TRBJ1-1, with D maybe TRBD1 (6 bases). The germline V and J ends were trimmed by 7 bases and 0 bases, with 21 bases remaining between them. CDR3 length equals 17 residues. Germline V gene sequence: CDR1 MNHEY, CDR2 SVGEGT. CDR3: CASTPRGGEFMNTEAFF. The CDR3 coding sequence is TGTGCCAGCACCCCGCGGGGGGGCGAATTCATGAACACTGAAGCTTTCTTT.

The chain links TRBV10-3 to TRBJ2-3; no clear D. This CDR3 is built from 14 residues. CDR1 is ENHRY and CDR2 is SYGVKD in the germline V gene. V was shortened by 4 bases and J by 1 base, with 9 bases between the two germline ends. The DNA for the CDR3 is TGTGCCATCAGTGGTAGCTCGGGCACAGATACGCAGTATTTT. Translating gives CAISGSSGTDTQYF.

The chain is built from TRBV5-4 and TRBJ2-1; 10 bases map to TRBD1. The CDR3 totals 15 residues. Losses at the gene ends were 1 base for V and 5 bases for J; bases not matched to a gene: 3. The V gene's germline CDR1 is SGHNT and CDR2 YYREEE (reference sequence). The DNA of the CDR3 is TGTGCCAGCAGCTTGCGGGACAGGGGCCACAATGAGCAGTTCTTC. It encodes CASSLRDRGHNEQFF. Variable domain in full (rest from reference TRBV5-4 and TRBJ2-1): ETGVTQSPTHLIKTRGQQVTLRCSSQSGHNTVSWYQQALGQGPQFIFQYYREEENGRGNFPPRFSGLQFPNYSSELNVNALELDDSALYLCASSLRDRGHNEQFFGPGTRLTVL.

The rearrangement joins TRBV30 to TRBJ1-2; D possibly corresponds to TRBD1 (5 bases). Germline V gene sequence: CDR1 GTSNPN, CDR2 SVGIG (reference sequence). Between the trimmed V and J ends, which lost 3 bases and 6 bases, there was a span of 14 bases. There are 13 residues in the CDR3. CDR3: CAWSPQGWDGYTF. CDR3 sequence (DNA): TGTGCCTGGAGCCCGCAGGGATGGGATGGCTACACCTTC. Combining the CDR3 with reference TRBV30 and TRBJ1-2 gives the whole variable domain SQTIHQWPATLVQPVGSPLSLECTVEGTSNPNLYWYRQAAGRGLQLLFYSVGIGQISSEVPQNLSASRPQDRQFILSSKKLLLSDSGFYLCAWSPQGWDGYTFGSGTRLTVV.

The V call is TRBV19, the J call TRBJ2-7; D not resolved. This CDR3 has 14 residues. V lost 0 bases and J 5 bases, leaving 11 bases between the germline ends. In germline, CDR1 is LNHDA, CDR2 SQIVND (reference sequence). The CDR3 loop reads CASSIDFGEDEQYF. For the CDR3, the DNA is TGTGCCAGTAGTATAGATTTCGGCGAGGACGAGCAGTACTTC.

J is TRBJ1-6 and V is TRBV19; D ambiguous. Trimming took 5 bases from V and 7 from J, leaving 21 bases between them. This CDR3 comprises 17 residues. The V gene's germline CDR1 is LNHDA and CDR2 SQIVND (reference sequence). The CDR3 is CASSHPAGGLPNSPLHF. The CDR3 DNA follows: TGTGCCAGTAGTCACCCCGCGGGAGGATTGCCAAATTCACCCCTCCACTTT.

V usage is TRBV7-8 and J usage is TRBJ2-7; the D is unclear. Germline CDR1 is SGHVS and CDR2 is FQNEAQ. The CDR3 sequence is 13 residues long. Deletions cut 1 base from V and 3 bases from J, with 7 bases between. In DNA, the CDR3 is TGTGCCAGCAGCTTAGTCAGAAACTACGAGCAGTACTTC. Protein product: CASSLVRNYEQYF. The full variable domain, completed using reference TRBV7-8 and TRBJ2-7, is GAGVSQSPRYKVAKRGQDVALRCDPISGHVSLFWYQQALGQGPEFLTYFQNEAQLDKSGLPSDRFFAERPEGSVSTLKIQRTQQEDSAVYLCASSLVRNYEQYFGPGTRLTVT.

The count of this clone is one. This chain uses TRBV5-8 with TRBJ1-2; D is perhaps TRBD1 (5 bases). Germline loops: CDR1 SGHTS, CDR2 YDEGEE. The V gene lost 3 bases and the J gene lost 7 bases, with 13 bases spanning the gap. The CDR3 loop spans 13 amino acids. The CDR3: CASSSFVRAGYTF. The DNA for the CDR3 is TGTGCCAGCAGCTCCTTCGTCAGGGCTGGCTACACCTTC. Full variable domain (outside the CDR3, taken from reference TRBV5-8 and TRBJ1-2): EAGVTQSPTHLIKTRGQQATLRCSPISGHTSVYWYQQALGLGLQFLLWYDEGEERNRGNFPPRFSGRQFPNYSSELNVNALELEDSALYLCASSSFVRAGYTFGSGTRLTVV.